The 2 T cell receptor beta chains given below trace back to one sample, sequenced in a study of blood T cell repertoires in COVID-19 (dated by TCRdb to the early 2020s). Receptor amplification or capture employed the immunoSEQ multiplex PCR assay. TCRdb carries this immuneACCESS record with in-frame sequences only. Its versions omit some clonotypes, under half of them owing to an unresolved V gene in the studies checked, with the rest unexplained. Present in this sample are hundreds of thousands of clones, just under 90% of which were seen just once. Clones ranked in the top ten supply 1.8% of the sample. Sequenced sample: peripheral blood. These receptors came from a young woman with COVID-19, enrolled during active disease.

CDR3 nucleotides: TGTGCCAGCAGCTTAAGCCCGGCCTATTGGCGGCGGGACACCGGGGAGCTGTTTTTT. It translates to CASSLSPAYWRRDTGELFF. The chain combines TRBV11-2 with TRBJ2-2; tentatively, D is TRBD2 (5 bases). The V end was cut by 2 bases, the J end by 3 bases, with 22 bases between. Germline CDR1 and CDR2: SGHAT and FQNNGV. This CDR3 spans 19 amino acids.

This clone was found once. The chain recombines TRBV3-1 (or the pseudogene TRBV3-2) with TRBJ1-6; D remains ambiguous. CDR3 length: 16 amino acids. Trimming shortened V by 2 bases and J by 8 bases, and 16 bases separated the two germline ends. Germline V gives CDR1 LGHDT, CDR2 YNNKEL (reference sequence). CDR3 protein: CASSQYLTGWDSPLHF. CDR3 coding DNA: TGTGCCAGCAGCCAATACCTGACCGGGTGGGATTCACCCCTCCACTTT.